This T cell receptor beta chain originates from a study of T cells in Graves' hyperthyroidism and ophthalmopathy. This clonotype is categorized as medium-sized (0.01 to 0.1%). What it binds is unknown. CDR1 is ENHRY and CDR2 is SYGVKD in the germline V gene. Between the trimmed V and J ends, which lost 6 bases and 5 bases, there was a span of 11 bases. This CDR3 is 13 amino acids long. Whole-study results and caveats: Researchers report that a 13 V-J model separated ophthalmopathy from stable hyperthyroidism.

Researchers took RNA transcripts and amplified the TCR beta CDR3 regions from them. TCR CDR3 underwent first-round RT-PCR with the HTBI primer set. One entry per CDR3 protein results from TCRdb running MiXCR on the multiplex PCR reads. The sample has tens of thousands of distinct CDR3 sequences, 45% to 65% seen once. V is TRBV10-3 and J is TRBJ1-5; D possibly corresponds to TRBD1 (5 bases). This sequence originates from a young man with Graves' hyperthyroidism. Sequencing was performed on peripheral blood or thyroid tissue (not recorded which). The CDR3 loop is CAIRVGEDQPQHF. CDR3 DNA: TGTGCCATCAGGGTGGGGGAGGATCAGCCCCAGCATTTT.